This TCR beta chain was observed in a study of STAT3 mutations in large granular lymphocyte leukemia. As for this clone: Its antigen is as yet unknown.

The method was immunoSEQ multiplex PCR; TCRdb's version includes in-frame clones alone and lacks a portion of them. The table lists under 6,500 clones, roughly 80% of them singletons. Germline CDR1 is KGHSH and CDR2 is LQKENI. The V gene end was trimmed by 5 bases and the J gene end by 6 bases; junction bases not matched to a gene: 6. The CDR3 is made up of 15 amino acids. Study findings and constraints: Every T-cell large granular lymphocyte leukemia patient had at least one immunodominant TCR beta clonotype.

Material for sequencing was peripheral blood mononuclear cells. V usage is TRBV18 and J usage is TRBJ2-3; 12 nucleotides line up with TRBD2. The source of this sequence is a man aged 40-49 years with T-cell large granular lymphocyte leukemia. Some clones in this sample may be carry-over from other donors' samples. Here the CDR3 reads CASSSGLAGTDTQYF. The CDR3 nucleotides read TGTGCCAGCTCATCCGGACTAGCGGGAACCGATACGCAGTATTTT.